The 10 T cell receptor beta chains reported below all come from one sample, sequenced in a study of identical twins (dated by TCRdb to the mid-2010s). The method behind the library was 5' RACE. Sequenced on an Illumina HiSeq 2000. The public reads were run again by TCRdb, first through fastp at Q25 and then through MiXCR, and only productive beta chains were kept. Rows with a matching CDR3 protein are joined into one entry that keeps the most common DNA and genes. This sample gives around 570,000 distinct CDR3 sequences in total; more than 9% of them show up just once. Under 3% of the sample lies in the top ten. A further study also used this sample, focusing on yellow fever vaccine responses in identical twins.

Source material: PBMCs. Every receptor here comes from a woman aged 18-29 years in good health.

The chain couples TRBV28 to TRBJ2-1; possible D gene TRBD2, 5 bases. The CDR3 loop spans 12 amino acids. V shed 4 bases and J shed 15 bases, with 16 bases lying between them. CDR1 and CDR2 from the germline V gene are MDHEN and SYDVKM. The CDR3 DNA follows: TGTGCCAGCAGTTCCCTCCGGGAAAAACGGTTCTTC. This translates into CASSSLREKRFF.

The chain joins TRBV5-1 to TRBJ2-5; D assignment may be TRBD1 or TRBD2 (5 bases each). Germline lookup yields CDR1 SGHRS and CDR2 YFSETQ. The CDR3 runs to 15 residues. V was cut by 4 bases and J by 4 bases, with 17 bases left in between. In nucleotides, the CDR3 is TGCGCCAGCAGCCGGGGCCCCTCGGCGGGAGAGACCCAGTACTTC. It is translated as CASSRGPSAGETQYF.

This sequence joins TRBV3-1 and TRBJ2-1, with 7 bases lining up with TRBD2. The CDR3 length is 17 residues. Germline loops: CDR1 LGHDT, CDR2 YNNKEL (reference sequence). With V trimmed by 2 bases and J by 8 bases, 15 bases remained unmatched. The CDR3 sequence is CASSQITAAGRGYEQFF. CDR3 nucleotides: TGTGCCAGCAGCCAAATCACGGCAGCGGGACGCGGATATGAGCAGTTCTTC.

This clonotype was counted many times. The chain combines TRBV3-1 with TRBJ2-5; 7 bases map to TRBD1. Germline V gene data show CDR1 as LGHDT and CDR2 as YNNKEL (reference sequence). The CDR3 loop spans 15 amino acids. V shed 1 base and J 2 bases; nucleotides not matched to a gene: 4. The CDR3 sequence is CASSQGTGQQETQYF. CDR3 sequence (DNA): TGTGCCAGCAGCCAAGGGACAGGACAACAAGAGACCCAGTACTTC.

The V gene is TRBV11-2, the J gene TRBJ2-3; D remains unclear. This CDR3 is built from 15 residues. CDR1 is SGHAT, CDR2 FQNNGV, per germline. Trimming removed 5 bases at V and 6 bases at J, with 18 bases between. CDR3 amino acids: CASSKYATGLDTQYF. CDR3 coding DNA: TGTGCCAGCAGCAAATACGCGACTGGCCTGGATACGCAGTATTTT.

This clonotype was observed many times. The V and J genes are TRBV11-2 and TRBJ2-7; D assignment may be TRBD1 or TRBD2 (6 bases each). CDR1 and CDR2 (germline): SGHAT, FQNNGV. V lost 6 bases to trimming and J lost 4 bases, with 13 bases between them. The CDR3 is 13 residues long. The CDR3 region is CASRRGTLYEQYF. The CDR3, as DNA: TGTGCCAGCAGGCGCGGGACATTGTACGAGCAGTACTTC.

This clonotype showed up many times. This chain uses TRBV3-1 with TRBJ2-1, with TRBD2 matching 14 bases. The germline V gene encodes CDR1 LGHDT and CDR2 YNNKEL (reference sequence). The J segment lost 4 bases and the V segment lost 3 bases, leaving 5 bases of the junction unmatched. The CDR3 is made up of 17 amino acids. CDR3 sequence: CASSHRLAGGTYNEQFF. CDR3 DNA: TGTGCCAGCAGCCATCGACTAGCGGGAGGGACTTACAATGAGCAGTTCTTC.

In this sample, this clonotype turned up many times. In DNA form, the CDR3 reads TGTGCCAGCAGCTTAGCGTTAGGCGCTTACGAGCAGTACTTC. Its translation: CASSLALGAYEQYF. The V call is TRBV7-2, the J call TRBJ2-7, with D unclear. Germline CDR1 is SGHTA and CDR2 is FQGNSA. Trimming removed 0 bases from V and 4 bases from J, with 10 bases in between. There are 14 residues in the CDR3.

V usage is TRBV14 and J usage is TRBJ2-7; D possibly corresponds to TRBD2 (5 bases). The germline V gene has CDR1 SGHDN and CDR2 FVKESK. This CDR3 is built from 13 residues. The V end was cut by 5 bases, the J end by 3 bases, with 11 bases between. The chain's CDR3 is CASSTGISYEQYF. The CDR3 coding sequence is TGTGCCAGCAGCACCGGGATAAGCTACGAGCAGTACTTC. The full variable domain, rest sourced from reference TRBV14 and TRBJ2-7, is EAGVTQFPSHSVIEKGQTVTLRCDPISGHDNLYWYRRVMGKEIKFLLHFVKESKQDESGMPNNRFLAERTGGTYSTLKVQPAELEDSGVYFCASSTGISYEQYFGPGTRLTVT.

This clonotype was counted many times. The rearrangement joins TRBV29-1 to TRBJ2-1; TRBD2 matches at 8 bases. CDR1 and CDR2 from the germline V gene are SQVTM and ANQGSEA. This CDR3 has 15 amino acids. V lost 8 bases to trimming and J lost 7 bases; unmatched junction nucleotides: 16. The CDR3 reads CSPFLETSEGNEQFF. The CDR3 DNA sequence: TGCAGCCCCTTCCTGGAGACTAGCGAGGGGAATGAGCAGTTCTTC.